This T cell receptor (beta chain) stems from a study of T cell responses to AZD1222 COVID-19 vaccine. Overall study results and limits: All repertoire sampling was performed exclusively after the peak T cell response. Researchers report vaccine-associated CD4 TCRs spanning spike, with dominance at 160-218 and 743-854. It should be noted that donors were predominantly white British and more often female, and clonal diversity was possibly underestimated.

Germline V CDR1 and CDR2: SGDLS, YYNGEE. V was shortened by 0 bases and J by 4 bases, with 13 bases between the two germline ends. CDR3 size: 15 residues. Comment on this clone: The antigen is undetermined. The sample holds other DNA sequences that translate to the same CDR3.

TCRdb's table, derived via immunoSEQ multiplex PCR, lists solely in-frame clones and lacks some. The table lists about 140,000 clones. The sample taken for sequencing was peripheral blood. The chain joins TRBV9 to TRBJ1-2; no definite D call. The sequence derives from an adult in good health. In DNA form, the CDR3 reads TGTGCCAGCAGCGTAGGGGCAGGTACCGTCTATGGCTACACCTTC. It translates to CASSVGAGTVYGYTF.